The sequence of this T cell receptor (beta chain) was determined in a study of T cell responses to AZD1222 COVID-19 vaccine. The repertoire was sequenced with immunoSEQ multiplex PCR; TCRdb's copy has only in-frame clones and lacks some. This table holds tens of thousands of clones, 87% found once. V lost 5 bases and J lost 9, with 14 bases in between. The CDR3 is made up of 13 amino acids. Germline V gene data show CDR1 as SGHTA and CDR2 as FQGNSA. This clone was seen a handful of times. Sequenced here: peripheral blood, sampled 28 days after the second AZD1222 dose. The sequence came from an adult who received the AZD1222 COVID-19 vaccine. The gene calls are TRBV7-2 and TRBJ2-1; no firm D call. CDR3 sequence reads: CASSPLAWLEQFF. CDR3 nucleotides: TGTGCCAGCAGCCCATTAGCCTGGCTTGAGCAGTTCTTC.